This T cell receptor beta chain was profiled in a study of blood T cell repertoires in COVID-19. On the study more broadly: Sample material is recorded as cDNA or gDNA derived from T cells, B-cell-depleted T cells, or PBMCs.

Method: immunoSEQ multiplex PCR; TCRdb's copy keeps in-frame clones and lacks some. The table shows more than 250,000 clones, with around nine tenths occurring only once. Membership in each cohort depended on participant-reported clinical history. Among Cohort 3 donors, those recovered had two negative PCRs, clearance, or symptom resolution. This receptor was obtained from a woman under 30 who had recovered from COVID-19. Sequenced input: PBMCs or T cells enriched from blood (not recorded which).

CDR3 bases: TGTGCCAGCAGTTACCGAGTTATGGGAGTGAGAGAGACCCAGTACTTC. Translation gives CASSYRVMGVRETQYF. This chain uses TRBV6-5 with TRBJ2-5; the D gene is possibly TRBD2 (5 bases). V lost 2 bases and J lost 4, with 17 bases in between. This CDR3 has 16 amino acids. The germline CDR1 and CDR2 sequences are MNHEY and SVGAGI.